The next 20 T cell receptor beta chains were all read from a single sample in a study of T cell changes during pregnancy in multiple sclerosis. Measured with immunoSEQ multiplex PCR; TCRdb has only the in-frame clones, and not every one. Of around 57,000 clones in the sample, 91% were seen once. The starting material was peripheral blood, obtained after pregnancy. The receptor set was obtained from a female donor in good health, enrolled as a control in a pregnancy study.

V usage is TRBV5-1 and J usage is TRBJ2-1, with a possible D match to TRBD2 (5 bases). The V end lost 2 bases, the J end lost 8 bases, and 11 bases lay between the germline ends. Germline assignment: CDR1 SGHRS and CDR2 YFSETQ. The CDR3 sequence is 13 residues long. CDR3 region: CASSLSREHEQFF. CDR3 sequence (DNA): TGCGCCAGCAGCTTAAGTCGGGAACATGAGCAGTTCTTC.

The chain uses TRBV5-5 and TRBJ2-1, with 9 bases fitting TRBD2. CDR3 length equals 15 residues. The germline CDR1 and CDR2 sequences are SGHKS and YYEKEE (reference sequence). The junction had 10 bases not matched to a gene; V was cut back by 4 bases and J by 8 bases. CDR3 DNA: TGTGCCAGCAGCCTTGGGGCGGGGGGGCCAGATGAGCAGTTCTTC. This sequence encodes CASSLGAGGPDEQFF.

V and J are TRBV15 and TRBJ1-2; no clear D gene. This CDR3 is built from 15 residues. The germline CDR1 and CDR2 sequences are LNHNV and YYDKDF (reference sequence). Trimming took off 0 bases at V and 2 bases at J, with 10 bases between the two ends. The CDR3 sequence: CATSRDYRENYGYTF. The CDR3 DNA follows: TGTGCCACCAGCAGAGATTATCGGGAAAACTATGGCTACACCTTC.

The chain joins TRBV30 to TRBJ1-5; unclear D gene. With 0 bases removed from V and 4 bases from J, the gap between germline ends came to 10 bases. The CDR3 is 14 residues long. Germline-derived CDR1 and CDR2 are GTSNPN and SVGIG (reference sequence). CDR3: CAWSVGVLNQPQHF. CDR3 coding DNA: TGTGCCTGGAGTGTGGGAGTCTTAAATCAGCCCCAGCATTTT.

CDR3 sequence: CASSFGGSNQPQHF. The CDR3 DNA reads TGTGCCAGCAGTTTCGGCGGTAGCAATCAGCCCCAGCATTTT. This rearrangement joins TRBV28 to TRBJ1-5; D not certain. Trimming left V 3 bases short and J 0 bases short, with 6 bases between. The CDR3 is 14 residues long. Germline V gene lookup returns CDR1 MDHEN and CDR2 SYDVKM.

The chain has TRBV6-5 and TRBJ2-1; 8 bases map to TRBD2. Looked up from germline, CDR1 is MNHEY and CDR2 is SVGAGI. This CDR3 has 16 residues. V was clipped by 0 bases and J by 4 bases; unmatched bases: 5. Written as DNA, the CDR3 is TGTGCCAGCAGTTACTCTCCGGGACTAGAGTACAATGAGCAGTTCTTC. Translated, it gives CASSYSPGLEYNEQFF.

This clone was observed once. The rearrangement joins TRBV5-1 to TRBJ1-2; TRBD1 is a possible D gene (5 bases). V was clipped by 0 bases and J by 2 bases, with 8 bases between them. The CDR3 covers 14 residues. Germline V gene data show CDR1 as SGHRS and CDR2 as YFSETQ. CDR3 sequence: CASSLATANYGYTF. The CDR3, as DNA: TGCGCCAGCAGCTTGGCGACAGCCAACTATGGCTACACCTTC.

The V gene is TRBV6-5, the J gene TRBJ1-1, with 10 bases fitting TRBD1. The CDR3 length is 14 residues. Germline assignment: CDR1 MNHEY and CDR2 SVGAGI. V shed 5 bases and J 1 base; nucleotides not matched to a gene: 1. In DNA, the CDR3 is TGTGCCAGCAGTCGGACAGGGGGGAACACTGAAGCTTTCTTT. It yields the protein CASSRTGGNTEAFF.

The V call is TRBV19, the J call TRBJ1-4; 9 positions match TRBD1. The CDR3 runs 17 residues. Germline V CDR1 and CDR2: LNHDA, SQIVND (reference sequence). J was trimmed by 9 bases and V by 0 bases; bases with no gene match: 11. The CDR3 sequence: CASSIDPGQGPWKKLFF. DNA for the CDR3: TGTGCCAGTAGTATAGATCCCGGACAGGGGCCGTGGAAAAAACTGTTTTTT.

The chain couples TRBV13 to TRBJ2-7, with 11 bases identical to TRBD2. CDR3 length equals 18 residues. Per the germline V gene, CDR1 is PRHDT and CDR2 is FYEKMQ (reference sequence). Losses at the gene ends were 1 base for V and 1 base for J; bases not matched to a gene: 9. The CDR3 coding sequence is TGTGCCAGCAGCTTAGAGGCTAGCGGGGGGTCCCTATCCTACGAGCAGTACTTC. The encoded protein is CASSLEASGGSLSYEQYF.

This clone has only one observation. This chain connects TRBV5-4 to TRBJ2-1; 10 bases fit TRBD2. Germline CDR1 is SGHNT and CDR2 is YYREEE (reference sequence). The CDR3 has 14 amino acids. Germline trimming cut 2 bases from V and 9 bases from J; bases unmatched to any gene: 5. Written as DNA, the CDR3 is TGTGCCAGCAGCTTAAGCGGGGGGGCACGTGAGCAGTTCTTC. It translates to CASSLSGGAREQFF.

The chain couples TRBV11-2 to TRBJ2-2; D perhaps matches TRBD1 (6 bases). Germline loops: CDR1 SGHAT, CDR2 FQNNGV. Deletions cut 4 bases from V and 0 bases from J, with 9 bases between. CDR3 size: 15 residues. The CDR3 protein is CASSSQGSNTGELFF. In DNA form, the CDR3 reads TGTGCCAGCAGCTCACAGGGTTCGAACACCGGGGAGCTGTTTTTT.

The chain couples TRBV7-2 to TRBJ2-7; D possibly corresponds to TRBD2 (5 bases). Germline assignment: CDR1 SGHTA and CDR2 FQGNSA. The V end was cut by 5 bases, the J end by 2 bases, with 16 bases between. This CDR3 region has 15 residues. The CDR3 nucleotides are TGTGCCAGCAGCCAGAAGGAAGCGGATACCTACGAGCAGTACTTC. As protein: CASSQKEADTYEQYF.

This chain links TRBV7-9 with TRBJ2-1; possible D gene TRBD2, 6 bases. The CDR3 sequence is 15 residues long. Per germline, CDR1 SEHNR and CDR2 FQNEAQ (reference sequence). V lost 0 bases to trimming and J lost 5 bases, with 11 bases between them. CDR3 sequence reads: CASSLAGTWDNEQFF. In DNA, the CDR3 is TGTGCCAGCAGCTTAGCCGGGACTTGGGACAATGAGCAGTTCTTC.

The V and J genes are TRBV6-5 and TRBJ1-5; D perhaps matches TRBD1 (5 bases). This CDR3 has 14 amino acids. With 8 bases removed from V and 7 bases from J, the gap between germline ends came to 18 bases. Germline CDR1 MNHEY, CDR2 SVGAGI. DNA for the CDR3: TGTGCCAGCGGACGGGGGGGTAGGGGCCAGCCCCAGCATTTT. It translates to CASGRGGRGQPQHF.

J is TRBJ1-5 and V is TRBV11-1; D uncertain. Trimming cost V 4 bases and J 3 bases, with 10 bases left between them. Germline V gene lookup returns CDR1 SGHAT and CDR2 FQDESV (reference sequence). The length of the CDR3 is 14 residues. The CDR3 loop is CASSSSGNNQPQHF. CDR3 sequence (DNA): TGTGCCAGCAGCTCCTCGGGGAACAATCAGCCCCAGCATTTT.

The gene calls are TRBV15 and TRBJ1-1; no reliable D call. From germline, CDR1 is LNHNV and CDR2 YYDKDF (reference sequence). V lost 1 base to trimming and J lost 0 bases, with 3 bases between them. The CDR3 is 13 amino acids. The CDR3 is CATSRAVNTEAFF. The CDR3 coding sequence is TGTGCCACCAGCAGAGCAGTGAACACTGAAGCTTTCTTT.

This chain connects TRBV18 to TRBJ2-3, with a possible D match to TRBD2 (6 bases). The length of the CDR3 is 16 residues. Between the trimmed V and J ends, which lost 2 bases and 1 base, there was a span of 13 bases. Germline CDR1 reads KGHSH; CDR2 reads LQKENI. CDR3 region: CASSPAMGGGTDTQYF. The CDR3 nucleotides are TGTGCCAGCTCACCAGCGATGGGAGGAGGCACAGATACGCAGTATTTT.

The chain recombines TRBV5-1 with TRBJ2-2; the match to TRBD1 covers 9 bases. CDR1 and CDR2 (germline): SGHRS, YFSETQ. V dropped 4 bases and J dropped 8; count of bases not matched to a gene: 6. The CDR3 covers 14 residues. CDR3 sequence (DNA): TGCGCCAGCAGCGTAACAGGGGGCACGGGGGAGCTGTTTTTT. As protein: CASSVTGGTGELFF.

The chain recombines TRBV13 with TRBJ2-5, with 7 bases aligning to TRBD2. V lost 1 base to trimming and J lost 5 bases; unmatched junction nucleotides: 10. The germline V gene has CDR1 PRHDT and CDR2 FYEKMQ (reference sequence). CDR3 length: 16 amino acids. The CDR3 spells CASSLVRTSTGETQYF. Written as DNA, the CDR3 is TGTGCCAGCAGCTTAGTAAGGACTAGTACGGGTGAGACCCAGTACTTC.